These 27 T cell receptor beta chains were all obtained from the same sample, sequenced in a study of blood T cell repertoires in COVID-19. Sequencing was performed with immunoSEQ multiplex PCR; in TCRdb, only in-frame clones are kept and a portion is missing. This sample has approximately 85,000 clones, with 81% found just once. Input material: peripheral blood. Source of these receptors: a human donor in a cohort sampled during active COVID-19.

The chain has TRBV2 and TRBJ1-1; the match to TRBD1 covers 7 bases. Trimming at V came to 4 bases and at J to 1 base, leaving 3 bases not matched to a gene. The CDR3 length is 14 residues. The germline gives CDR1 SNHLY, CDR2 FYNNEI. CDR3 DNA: TGTGCCAGCAGTGCACAGGGGAGGAACACTGAAGCTTTCTTT. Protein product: CASSAQGRNTEAFF.

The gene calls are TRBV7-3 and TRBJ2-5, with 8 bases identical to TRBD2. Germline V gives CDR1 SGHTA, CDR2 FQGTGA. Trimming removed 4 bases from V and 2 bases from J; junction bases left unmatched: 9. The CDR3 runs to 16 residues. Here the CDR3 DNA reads TGTGCCAGCAGCTCCCGCCCCGGCGGGAGGCAAGAGACCCAGTACTTC. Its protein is CASSSRPGGRQETQYF.

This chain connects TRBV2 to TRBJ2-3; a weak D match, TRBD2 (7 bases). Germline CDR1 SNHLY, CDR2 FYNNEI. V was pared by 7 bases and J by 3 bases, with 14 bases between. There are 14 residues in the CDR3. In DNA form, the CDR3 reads TGTGCCAGCATGTGGGGGGGCGGGACAGATACGCAGTATTTT. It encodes CASMWGGGTDTQYF.

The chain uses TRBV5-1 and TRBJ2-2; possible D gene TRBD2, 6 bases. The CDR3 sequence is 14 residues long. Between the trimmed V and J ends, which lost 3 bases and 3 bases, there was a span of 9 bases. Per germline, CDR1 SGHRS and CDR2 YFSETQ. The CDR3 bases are TGCGCCAGCAGCTGGGACTTTTACACCGGGGAGCTGTTTTTT. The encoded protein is CASSWDFYTGELFF.

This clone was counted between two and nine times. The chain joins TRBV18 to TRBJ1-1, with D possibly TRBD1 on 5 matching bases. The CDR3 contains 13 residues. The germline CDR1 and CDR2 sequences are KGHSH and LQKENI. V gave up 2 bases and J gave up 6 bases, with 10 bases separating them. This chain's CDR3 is CASSPSRGAEAFF. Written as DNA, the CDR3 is TGTGCCAGCTCACCATCTCGGGGGGCTGAAGCTTTCTTT.

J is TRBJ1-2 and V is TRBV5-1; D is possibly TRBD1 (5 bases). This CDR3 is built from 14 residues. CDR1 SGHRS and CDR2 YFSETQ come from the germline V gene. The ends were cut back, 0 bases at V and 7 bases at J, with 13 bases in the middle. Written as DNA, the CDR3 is TGCGCCAGCAGCTTGGAAGGTGGGGCGCGTGGCTACACCTTC. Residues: CASSLEGGARGYTF.

In DNA form, the CDR3 reads TGTGCCAGCAGCCACGGGACAGCAGTAGCCAAAAACATTCAGTACTTC. Its protein product is CASSHGTAVAKNIQYF. V usage is TRBV7-2 and J usage is TRBJ2-4; 7 nucleotides line up with TRBD1. There are 16 residues in the CDR3. The V segment lost 5 bases and the J segment 0 bases; nucleotides outside the gene matches: 7. Germline V lookup: CDR1 SGHTA, CDR2 FQGNSA.

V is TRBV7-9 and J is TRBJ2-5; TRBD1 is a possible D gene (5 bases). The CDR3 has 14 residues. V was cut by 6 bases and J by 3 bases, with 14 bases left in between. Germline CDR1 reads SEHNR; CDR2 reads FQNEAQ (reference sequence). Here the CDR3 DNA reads TGTGCCAGCAGAGGTAACAGGCTGGAAGAGACCCAGTACTTC. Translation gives CASRGNRLEETQYF.

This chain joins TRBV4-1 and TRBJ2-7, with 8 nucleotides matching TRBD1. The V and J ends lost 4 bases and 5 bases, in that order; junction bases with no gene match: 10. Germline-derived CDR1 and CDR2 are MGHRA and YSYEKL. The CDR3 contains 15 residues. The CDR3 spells CASSPADRDNHEQYF. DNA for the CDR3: TGCGCCAGCAGCCCCGCGGACAGGGACAATCACGAGCAGTACTTC.

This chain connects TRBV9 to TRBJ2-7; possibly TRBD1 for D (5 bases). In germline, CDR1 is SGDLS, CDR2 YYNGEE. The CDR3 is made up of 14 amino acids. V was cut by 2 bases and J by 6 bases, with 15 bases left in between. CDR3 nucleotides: TGTGCCAGCAGCGTCGGCAGGGCGCACGGCGAGCAGTACTTC. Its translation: CASSVGRAHGEQYF.

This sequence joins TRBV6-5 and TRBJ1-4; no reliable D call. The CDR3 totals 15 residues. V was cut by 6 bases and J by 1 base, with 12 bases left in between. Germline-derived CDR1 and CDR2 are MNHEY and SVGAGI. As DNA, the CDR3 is TGTGCCAGCAGGTCCGGGATCCGAACTAATGAAAAACTGTTTTTT. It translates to CASRSGIRTNEKLFF.

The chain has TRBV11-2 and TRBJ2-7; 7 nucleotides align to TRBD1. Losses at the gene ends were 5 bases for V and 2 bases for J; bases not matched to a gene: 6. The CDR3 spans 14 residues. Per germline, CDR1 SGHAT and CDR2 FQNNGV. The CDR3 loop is CASSRSGTAYEQYF. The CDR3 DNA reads TGTGCCAGCAGCCGCTCCGGGACAGCCTACGAGCAGTACTTC.

Here the CDR3 reads CAWSAVWGRGAASNQPQHF. In DNA form, the CDR3 reads TGTGCCTGGAGTGCCGTGTGGGGTCGGGGGGCGGCTAGCAATCAGCCCCAGCATTTT. This chain joins TRBV30 and TRBJ1-5, with D possibly TRBD1 on 6 matching bases. The CDR3 has 19 amino acids. Germline V CDR1 and CDR2: GTSNPN, SVGIG (reference sequence). Trimming stripped 1 base from V and 0 bases from J, with 22 bases between.

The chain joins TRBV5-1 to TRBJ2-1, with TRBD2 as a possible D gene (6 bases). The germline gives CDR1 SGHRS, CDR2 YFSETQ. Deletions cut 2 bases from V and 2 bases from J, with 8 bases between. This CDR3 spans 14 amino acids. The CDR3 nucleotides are TGCGCCAGCAGCTTAGCGGGCCCCTACAATGAGCAGTTCTTC. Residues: CASSLAGPYNEQFF.

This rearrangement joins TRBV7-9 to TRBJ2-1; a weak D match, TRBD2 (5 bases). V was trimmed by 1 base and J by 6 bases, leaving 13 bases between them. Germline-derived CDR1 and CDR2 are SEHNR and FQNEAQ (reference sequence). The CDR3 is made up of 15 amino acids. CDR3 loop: CASSLGRHEGNEQFF. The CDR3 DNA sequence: TGTGCCAGCAGCTTAGGTCGGCATGAGGGCAATGAGCAGTTCTTC.

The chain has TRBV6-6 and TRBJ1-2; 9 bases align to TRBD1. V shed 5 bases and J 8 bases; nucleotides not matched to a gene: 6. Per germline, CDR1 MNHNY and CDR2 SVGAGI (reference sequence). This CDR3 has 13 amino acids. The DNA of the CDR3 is TGTGCCAGCAGTCCCTGGGACAGGGCCGGCTACACCTTC. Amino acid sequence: CASSPWDRAGYTF.

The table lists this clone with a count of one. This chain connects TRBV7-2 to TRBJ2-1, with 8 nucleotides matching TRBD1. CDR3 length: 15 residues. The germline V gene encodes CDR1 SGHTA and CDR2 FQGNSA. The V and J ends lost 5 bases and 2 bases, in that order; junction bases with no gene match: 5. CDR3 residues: CASSPDRGAYNEQFF. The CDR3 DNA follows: TGTGCCAGCAGCCCTGACAGGGGAGCCTACAATGAGCAGTTCTTC.

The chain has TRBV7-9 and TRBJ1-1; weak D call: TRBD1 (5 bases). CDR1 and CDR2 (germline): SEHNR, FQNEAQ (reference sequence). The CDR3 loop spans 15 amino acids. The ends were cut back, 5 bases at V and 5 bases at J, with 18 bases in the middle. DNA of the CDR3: TGTGCCAGCAGCAACCGCAGGGATCTTGGGACTGAAGCTTTCTTT. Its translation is CASSNRRDLGTEAFF. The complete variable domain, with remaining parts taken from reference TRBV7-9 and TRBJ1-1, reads DTGVSQNPRHKITKRGQNVTFRCDPISEHNRLYWYRQTLGQGPEFLTYFQNEAQLEKSRLLSDRFSAERPKGSFSTLEIQRTEQGDSAMYLCASSNRRDLGTEAFFGQGTRLTVV.

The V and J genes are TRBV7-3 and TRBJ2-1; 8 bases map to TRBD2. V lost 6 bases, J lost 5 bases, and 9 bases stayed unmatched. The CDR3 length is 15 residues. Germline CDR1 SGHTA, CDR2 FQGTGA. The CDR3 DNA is TGTGCCAGCAGTGCCAACCCGGGAGGGAACAATGAGCAGTTCTTC. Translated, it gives CASSANPGGNNEQFF.

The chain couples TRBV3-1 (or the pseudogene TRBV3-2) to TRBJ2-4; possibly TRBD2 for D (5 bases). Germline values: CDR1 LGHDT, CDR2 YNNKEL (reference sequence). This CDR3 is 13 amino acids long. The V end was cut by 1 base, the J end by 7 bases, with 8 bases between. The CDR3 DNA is TGTGCCAGCAGCCAAGGGGAGTGGAACATTCAGTACTTC. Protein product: CASSQGEWNIQYF.

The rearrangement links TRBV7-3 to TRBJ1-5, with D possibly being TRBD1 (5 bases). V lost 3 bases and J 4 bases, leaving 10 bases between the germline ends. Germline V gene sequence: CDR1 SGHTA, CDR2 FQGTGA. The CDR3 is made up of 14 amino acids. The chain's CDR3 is CASSFNQGNQPQHF. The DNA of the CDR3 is TGTGCCAGCAGCTTCAACCAGGGAAATCAGCCCCAGCATTTT.

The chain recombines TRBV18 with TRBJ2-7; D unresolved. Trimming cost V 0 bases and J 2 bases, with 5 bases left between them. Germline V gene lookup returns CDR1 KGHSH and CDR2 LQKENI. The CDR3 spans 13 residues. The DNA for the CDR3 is TGTGCCAGCTCACCACCGGAGACCTACGAGCAGTACTTC. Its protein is CASSPPETYEQYF.

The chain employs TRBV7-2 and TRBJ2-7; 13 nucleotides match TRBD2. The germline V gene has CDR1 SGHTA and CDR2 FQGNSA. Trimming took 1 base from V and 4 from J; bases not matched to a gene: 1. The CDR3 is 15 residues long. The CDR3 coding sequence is TGTGCCAGCAGCTTAGTGGGACTAGCGGGATACGAGCAGTACTTC. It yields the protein CASSLVGLAGYEQYF.

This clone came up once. Written as DNA, the CDR3 is TGTGCCAGCAGCCAAAGACAGGGACATGGCTACACCTTC. It encodes CASSQRQGHGYTF. This chain connects TRBV14 to TRBJ1-2, with 7 positions matching TRBD1. This CDR3 is 13 amino acids long. J gave up 6 bases and V 2 bases, and 3 bases lay outside the gene matches. The germline gives CDR1 SGHDN, CDR2 FVKESK.

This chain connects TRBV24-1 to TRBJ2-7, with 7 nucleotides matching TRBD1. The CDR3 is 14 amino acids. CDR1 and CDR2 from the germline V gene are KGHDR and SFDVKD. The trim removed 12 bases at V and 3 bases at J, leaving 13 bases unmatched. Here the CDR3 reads CAPPRTGELYEQYF. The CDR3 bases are TGTGCCCCACCGAGGACAGGAGAGCTCTACGAGCAGTACTTC.

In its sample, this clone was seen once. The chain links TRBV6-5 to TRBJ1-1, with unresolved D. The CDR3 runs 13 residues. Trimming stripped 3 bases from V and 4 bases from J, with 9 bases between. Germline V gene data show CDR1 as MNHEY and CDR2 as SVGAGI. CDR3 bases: TGTGCCAGCAGTTATTCCATTTCCACTGAAGCTTTCTTT. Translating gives CASSYSISTEAFF.

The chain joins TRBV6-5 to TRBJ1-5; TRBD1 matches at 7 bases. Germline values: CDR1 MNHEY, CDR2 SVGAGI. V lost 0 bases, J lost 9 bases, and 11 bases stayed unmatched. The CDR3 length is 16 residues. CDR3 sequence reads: CASSYSGAGGFGPQHF. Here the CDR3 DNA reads TGTGCCAGCAGTTACTCGGGGGCAGGGGGTTTTGGGCCCCAGCATTTT.